This is a list of T cell receptor beta chains from one sample in a study of long-term antiretroviral therapy in people with HIV. Clones were sequenced by immunoSEQ multiplex PCR, and TCRdb holds only the in-frame ones, with some missing. The sample contains around 25,000 clones, 85% of which appear only once. Sequencing used unsorted PBMCs, obtained 2.3 years after starting antiretroviral therapy. These receptors all come from a man aged 35-49 years with HIV. CDR3s include the opening cysteine and the closing phenylalanine or tryptophan. D genes are given only for firm matches. Only part of the rows carry a size: once, few, many, or a class if the clone is expanded.

V	size	J	D	CDR3	DNA
TRBV2	-	TRBJ1-1	-	CASSEGGGGEAFF	TGTGCCAGCAGTGAAGGGGGGGGTGGTGAAGCTTTCTTT
TRBV20-1	-	TRBJ1-2	-	CSARMGVGYTF	TGCAGTGCTAGAATGGGGGTTGGCTACACCTTC
TRBV4-1	-	TRBJ2-3	TRBD1	CASSRVKDRISTDTQYF	TGCGCCAGCAGCCGAGTGAAGGACAGGATTAGCACAGATACGCAGTATTTT
TRBV15	-	TRBJ1-4	-	CATLSSGGEKLFF	TGTGCCACCCTGTCTTCCGGGGGTGAAAAACTGTTTTTT
TRBV19	-	TRBJ2-3	TRBD1	CASSSGQTVGDTQYF	TGTGCCAGTAGTTCGGGACAGACCGTCGGGGATACGCAGTATTTT
TRBV6-1	-	TRBJ1-4	-	CASSDRARGEKLFF	TGTGCCAGCAGTGACAGGGCGCGAGGTGAAAAACTGTTTTTT
TRBV7-6	-	TRBJ2-7	-	CASSLALGGSRDEQYF	TGTGCCAGCAGCTTAGCGCTCGGAGGGAGTCGGGACGAGCAGTACTTC
TRBV7-9	once	TRBJ1-1	TRBD1	CASRDRGNTEAFF	TGTGCCAGCAGAGACAGGGGGAACACTGAAGCTTTCTTT
TRBV27	-	TRBJ1-1	TRBD1	CASSLSQGVDILNTEAFF	TGTGCCAGCAGTTTATCTCAGGGGGTTGATATTCTGAACACTGAAGCTTTCTTT
TRBV19	-	TRBJ1-6	-	CASTPAVTYNSPLHF	TGTGCCAGTACTCCGGCAGTCACCTATAATTCACCCCTCCACTTT
TRBV6-1	-	TRBJ1-2	TRBD1	CASRGQGASRVGYTF	TGTGCCAGCAGGGGACAGGGGGCGTCTCGGGTCGGCTACACCTTC
TRBV9	-	TRBJ2-7	-	CASSTGTTNEQYF	TGTGCCAGCAGCACAGGGACAACTAACGAGCAGTACTTC
TRBV13	-	TRBJ2-3	-	CASSLVFSDKQYF	TGTGCCAGCAGCTTAGTCTTCAGCGACAAGCAGTATTTT
TRBV10-2	-	TRBJ2-2	-	CASSQGRNGELFF	TGCGCCAGCAGTCAGGGGAGGAACGGGGAGCTGTTTTTT
TRBV18	once	TRBJ1-1	-	CASSSILLQGQNTEAFF	TGTGCCAGCTCATCAATCCTCCTCCAGGGCCAGAACACTGAAGCTTTCTTT
TRBV25-1	-	TRBJ2-1	-	CASRLGMNEQFF	TGTGCCAGCAGACTAGGGATGAATGAGCAGTTCTTC
TRBV5-6	-	TRBJ1-2	TRBD1	CASSKNQGGWYGYTF	TGTGCCAGCAGCAAAAATCAAGGGGGCTGGTATGGCTACACCTTC
TRBV11-1	-	TRBJ2-2	-	CASSRPGARITGELFF	TGTGCCAGCAGTCGACCAGGGGCGCGTATCACCGGGGAGCTGTTTTTT